Presented here are 6 T cell receptor beta chains from one specimen sequenced in a study of blood T cell repertoires in COVID-19. Clones were sequenced by immunoSEQ multiplex PCR, and TCRdb holds only the in-frame ones, with some missing. The sample carries approximately 210,000 clones, around 84% recorded once. The sequenced sample was peripheral blood. All receptors derive from a human donor in a cohort sampled during active COVID-19.

J is TRBJ1-2 and V is TRBV30; TRBD1 matches at 11 bases. Germline values: CDR1 GTSNPN, CDR2 SVGIG (reference sequence). The CDR3 is made up of 13 amino acids. V dropped 5 bases and J dropped 7; count of bases not matched to a gene: 6. This CDR3 is CAWERGTGGGYTF. CDR3 coding DNA: TGTGCCTGGGAGAGGGGGACAGGGGGTGGCTACACCTTC.

This clone was observed a single time. The V and J genes are TRBV5-1 and TRBJ1-4; 8 bases line up with TRBD1. The germline V gene encodes CDR1 SGHRS and CDR2 YFSETQ. After removal of 5 bases from V and 0 bases from J, the junction contained 0 bases not matched to a gene. CDR3 length equals 14 residues. For the CDR3, the DNA is TGCGCCAGCAGACAGGGGGCAACTAATGAAAAACTGTTTTTT. Translated: CASRQGATNEKLFF.

The J gene is TRBJ2-7, the V gene TRBV19; 7 bases fit TRBD1. This CDR3 has 14 residues. Germline CDR1 reads LNHDA; CDR2 reads SQIVND (reference sequence). Trimming cost V 4 bases and J 2 bases; bases outside gene matches: 5. DNA for the CDR3: TGTGCCAGTAGTACGATACAGGGGCCCTACGAGCAGTACTTC. Encoded protein: CASSTIQGPYEQYF.

The chain has TRBV5-1 and TRBJ2-7, with 14 bases fitting TRBD2. The CDR3 contains 18 residues. The germline CDR1 and CDR2 sequences are SGHRS and YFSETQ. V trimming: 1 base; J trimming: 4 bases; junction bases outside the gene matches: 10. The CDR3 reads CASSLYGTSGRESYEQYF. CDR3 in DNA: TGCGCCAGCAGCTTGTATGGGACTAGCGGGAGAGAATCATACGAGCAGTACTTC.

The chain recombines TRBV13 with TRBJ1-3; D unresolved. Trimming pared 3 bases from V and 0 bases from J, leaving 9 bases between. The germline V gene has CDR1 PRHDT and CDR2 FYEKMQ (reference sequence). The CDR3 is 15 residues long. The CDR3 sequence is CASSFGRISGNTIYF. For the CDR3, the DNA is TGTGCCAGCAGCTTTGGGAGAATCTCTGGAAACACCATATATTTT.

This clone turned up a few times. The CDR3 sequence is CASSLPLTGRQPQHF. CDR3 nucleotide sequence: TGTGCCAGCAGTTTACCTCTGACAGGGAGGCAGCCCCAGCATTTT. The chain combines TRBV28 with TRBJ1-5; 7 nucleotides line up with TRBD1. The CDR3 loop spans 15 amino acids. CDR1 MDHEN and CDR2 SYDVKM come from the germline V gene. The ends lost 2 bases at V and 7 bases at J; junction bases unmatched: 8.